This passage covers 32 T cell receptor beta chains from one sample sequenced in a study of memory CD4+ T cells and cytomegalovirus serostatus. Single viable CD3+CD4+CD8-CD45RO+ cells were sorted as the memory CD4+ T cells. This table comes from immunoSEQ multiplex PCR, and its TCRdb copy is limited to in-frame clones, with some not included. The data show 61,000 or so clones, with 60% to 85% seen just once and 0.5% to 0.55% held by the top ten. Sequencing input: memory CD4+ T cells from blood. The receptors here all came from an adult in good health and CMV-seronegative. Some clones in this sample may be carry-over from other donors' samples.

This chain joins TRBV6-6 and TRBJ2-7; possible D gene TRBD2, 5 bases. The CDR3 is 14 residues long. Trimming shortened V by 7 bases and J by 5 bases, and 18 bases separated the two germline ends. Germline CDR1 MNHNY, CDR2 SVGAGI (reference sequence). The CDR3 sequence: CASKSQAGLNEQYF. As DNA, the CDR3 is TGTGCCAGCAAATCCCAGGCGGGTTTGAACGAGCAGTACTTC.

The genes are TRBV4-1 and TRBJ1-6; D not certain. Germline V gives CDR1 MGHRA, CDR2 YSYEKL. The V gene lost 0 bases and the J gene lost 0 bases, with 9 bases spanning the gap. This CDR3 has 17 amino acids. The CDR3 coding sequence is TGCGCCAGCAGCCAAGAAACCGAGAGCTCCTATAATTCACCCCTCCACTTT. It encodes CASSQETESSYNSPLHF.

The sample holds one count of this clone. The V and J genes are TRBV12-1 and TRBJ1-1; the table's D call TRBD1 went unverified against the DNA. TRBV12-1 counts as a pseudogene. The CDR3 consists of 16 residues. DNA of the CDR3: TGTGCCAGCAGCTTGCCCGATGGGCACATGAACACTGAAGCTTTCTTT. It specifies CASSLPDGHMNTEAFF.

Worth noting for this clone: The germline gene is not matched at one end of the junction; a read error may be the cause. V is TRBV4-3 and J is TRBJ1-4; D may be TRBD1 (6 bases). The length of the CDR3 is 14 residues. The germline V gene encodes CDR1 LGHNA and CDR2 YSLEER. The CDR3 bases are TGCGCCAGCAGCCAAGGAGGGGGGGACCCCTGGATAGCTTTT. Translating gives CASSQGGGDPWIAF.

This clone was counted once. The gene calls are TRBV20-1 and TRBJ1-2; TRBD1 agrees at 7 bases. CDR1 and CDR2 from the germline V gene are DFQATT and SNEGSKA (reference sequence). The V segment lost 5 bases and the J segment 7 bases; nucleotides outside the gene matches: 4. The CDR3 sequence is 11 residues long. In nucleotides, the CDR3 is TGCAGTGCTTATCAGGGGGGTGGCTACACCTTC. The encoded protein is CSAYQGGGYTF.

The rearrangement links TRBV7-9 to TRBJ1-2; 7 bases map to TRBD1. The junction had 8 bases not matched to a gene; V was cut back by 3 bases and J by 4 bases. The CDR3 is 15 amino acids. Germline CDR1 reads SEHNR; CDR2 reads FQNEAQ (reference sequence). CDR3 in amino acids: CASSLGDRVVYGYTF. CDR3 nucleotides: TGTGCCAGCAGCTTGGGCGACAGGGTCGTCTATGGCTACACCTTC.

V gene TRBV6-1 combines with J gene TRBJ1-2; 7 bases fit TRBD1. The CDR3 has 13 amino acids. Unmatched junction bases numbered 9, after V lost 6 bases and J lost 8 bases. Per the germline V gene, CDR1 is MNHNS and CDR2 is SASEGT. CDR3 region: CASRRPGGRGYTF. The CDR3 DNA reads TGTGCCAGCAGAAGACCAGGGGGGAGGGGCTACACCTTC.

In this sample, this clone turned up once. The chain uses TRBV7-2 and TRBJ2-5; TRBD1 might be the D (6 bases). The CDR3 loop spans 14 amino acids. V was clipped by 4 bases and J by 5 bases, with 14 bases between them. Germline V gives CDR1 SGHTA, CDR2 FQGNSA. The CDR3 region is CASSWTQGMETQYF. CDR3 DNA: TGTGCCAGCAGCTGGACTCAGGGGATGGAGACCCAGTACTTC.

This clone was counted between two and nine times. DNA for the CDR3: TGCGCCAGCAGCCAACAGGGGACTAATACGCCCCAGCATTTT. Translating gives CASSQQGTNTPQHF. This rearrangement joins TRBV4-3 to TRBJ1-5; D is possibly TRBD1 (6 bases). Trimming took off 2 bases at V and 9 bases at J, with 14 bases between the two ends. Germline V lookup: CDR1 LGHNA, CDR2 YSLEER. CDR3 length: 14 residues.

V usage is TRBV11-2 and J usage is TRBJ1-4; TRBD1 matches 11 bases. Trimming cost V 4 bases and J 7 bases; bases outside gene matches: 8. Germline loops: CDR1 SGHAT, CDR2 FQNNGV. The CDR3 is 16 residues long. The CDR3 bases are TGTGCCAGCAGCTCCCTAGTAGGGACAGGGGGTGAAAAACTGTTTTTT. Its protein product is CASSSLVGTGGEKLFF.

The chain joins TRBV2 to TRBJ2-1; D is perhaps TRBD1 (6 bases). V was cut by 5 bases and J by 0 bases, with 11 bases left in between. This CDR3 spans 15 amino acids. Germline V gene sequence: CDR1 SNHLY, CDR2 FYNNEI. In DNA, the CDR3 is TGTGCCAGCAGTCCTCAGGGGAGCTCCTACAATGAGCAGTTCTTC. This translates into CASSPQGSSYNEQFF.

This chain connects TRBV4-1 to TRBJ1-1; 7 bases line up with TRBD1. V shed 4 bases and J 6 bases; nucleotides not matched to a gene: 11. Germline CDR1 MGHRA, CDR2 YSYEKL. This CDR3 has 15 residues. The CDR3 loop is CASSRPGQLQPEAFF. The CDR3 nucleotides read TGCGCCAGCAGCCGCCCGGGACAGCTACAACCTGAAGCTTTCTTT.

The rearrangement uses TRBV11-2 and TRBJ1-3; D is uncertain. The CDR3 covers 14 residues. Deletions cut 3 bases from V and 0 bases from J, with 6 bases between. Germline CDR1 and CDR2: SGHAT and FQNNGV. For the CDR3, the DNA is TGTGCCAGCAGCTTGAGTCACTCTGGAAACACCATATATTTT. It encodes CASSLSHSGNTIYF.

The sample holds a few counts of this clone. The chain carries TRBV9 and TRBJ2-5; D remains ambiguous. The CDR3 spans 13 residues. Between the trimmed V and J ends, which lost 0 bases and 5 bases, there was a span of 8 bases. The germline CDR1 and CDR2 sequences are SGDLS and YYNGEE. The DNA of the CDR3 is TGTGCCAGCAGCGTAGCTCCATCGGAGACCCAGTACTTC. Amino acids: CASSVAPSETQYF.

V and J are TRBV7-8 and TRBJ1-1, with 7 bases matching TRBD1. The CDR3 runs to 13 residues. V trimming: 5 bases; J trimming: 6 bases; junction bases outside the gene matches: 6. Germline V gives CDR1 SGHVS, CDR2 FQNEAQ. CDR3 nucleotides: TGTGCCAGCAGCCTACGGGGACAGCCTGAAGCTTTCTTT. It is translated as CASSLRGQPEAFF.

The rearrangement uses TRBV4-1 and TRBJ2-1; 12 bases are shared with TRBD2. Trimming took 4 bases from V and 6 from J; bases not matched to a gene: 13. From germline, CDR1 is MGHRA and CDR2 YSYEKL. CDR3 length equals 18 residues. CDR3 nucleotides: TGCGCCAGCAGCCTAACTCGGGCTAGCGGGGGGGGTGGCAATGAGCAGTTCTTC. Protein sequence: CASSLTRASGGGGNEQFF.

As concerns this clone: A read error may account for a junction end that differs from germline. The rearrangement joins TRBV28 to TRBJ2-3; tentative D call: TRBD2 (7 bases). CDR1 and CDR2 from the germline V gene are MDHEN and SYDVKM. The CDR3 totals 12 residues. CDR3: CAHGRRTATQYF. CDR3 bases: TGTGCCCACGGGAGGAGGACAGCTACGCAGTATTTT.

This CDR3 reads CAWTLKTGGVADTQYF. As DNA, the CDR3 is TGTGCCTGGACCCTTAAGACAGGCGGTGTGGCAGATACGCAGTATTTT. The rearrangement uses TRBV30 and TRBJ2-3, with D perhaps matching TRBD1 (6 bases). Germline lookup yields CDR1 GTSNPN and CDR2 SVGIG (reference sequence). The CDR3 is 16 residues long. Trimming took off 4 bases at V and 4 bases at J, with 21 bases between the two ends.

The chain joins TRBV5-8 to TRBJ2-7; 8 bases fit TRBD1. This CDR3 is 14 amino acids long. The germline V gene has CDR1 SGHTS and CDR2 YDEGEE. V trimming: 4 bases; J trimming: 0 bases; junction bases outside the gene matches: 3. The CDR3 is CASSGQGYSYEQYF. The CDR3 coding sequence is TGTGCCAGCAGCGGACAGGGTTACTCCTACGAGCAGTACTTC.

CDR3 DNA sequence: TGTGCCAGCAGGAGCGGGGCCATGAACACTGAAGCTTTCTTT. Encoded protein: CASRSGAMNTEAFF. V is TRBV28 and J is TRBJ1-1, with TRBD1 as a possible D gene (5 bases). V lost 6 bases, J lost 0 bases, and 11 bases lay in between. The germline gives CDR1 MDHEN, CDR2 SYDVKM. The CDR3 runs to 14 residues.

V is TRBV7-6 and J is TRBJ2-5; 7 bases line up with TRBD2. Germline V gene data show CDR1 as SGHVS and CDR2 as FNYEAQ. Trimming at V came to 2 bases and at J to 5 bases, leaving 5 bases not matched to a gene. CDR3 length: 14 residues. The CDR3 sequence: CASSLSPSGETQYF. The DNA of the CDR3 is TGTGCCAGCAGCTTAAGTCCTAGCGGTGAGACCCAGTACTTC.

This clone was counted only a few times. This sequence joins TRBV6-1 and TRBJ2-2; no clear D gene. The CDR3 contains 15 residues. Germline assignment: CDR1 MNHNS and CDR2 SASEGT. V gave up 2 bases and J gave up 1 base, with 8 bases separating them. The CDR3 DNA sequence: TGTGCCAGCAGTGAATCAGGCTGGAACACCGGGGAGCTGTTTTTT. This encodes CASSESGWNTGELFF.

The V gene is TRBV4-2, the J gene TRBJ2-1, with 10 positions matching TRBD2. J gave up 12 bases and V 0 bases, and 8 bases lay outside the gene matches. Per the germline V gene, CDR1 is LGHNA and CDR2 is YNFKEQ. The CDR3 length is 15 residues. The CDR3 coding sequence is TGTGCCAGCAGCCAAGACAGTCTAGCGGGAGTTGGGCAGTTCTTC. Its translation: CASSQDSLAGVGQFF.

V and J are TRBV10-3 and TRBJ1-4; D is perhaps TRBD1 (5 bases). Per the germline V gene, CDR1 is ENHRY and CDR2 is SYGVKD. V lost 6 bases, J lost 6 bases, and 14 bases lay in between. This CDR3 comprises 14 residues. As DNA, the CDR3 is TGTGCCATCAGCAGATCAGGGAATGATGAAAAACTGTTTTTT. The encoded protein is CAISRSGNDEKLFF.

This clone has a handful of counts. The chain joins TRBV2 to TRBJ2-2; no clear D. CDR3 length: 12 amino acids. Deletions cut 4 bases from V and 6 bases from J, with 6 bases between. Germline CDR1 and CDR2: SNHLY and FYNNEI. The CDR3 nucleotides read TGTGCCAGCAGTGTAGGCTCCGGGGAGCTGTTTTTT. It specifies CASSVGSGELFF.

The chain uses TRBV11-2 and TRBJ2-1; 12 bases are a match to TRBD1. V lost 4 bases to trimming and J lost 9 bases; unmatched junction nucleotides: 4. The CDR3 sequence is 14 residues long. Germline CDR1 SGHAT, CDR2 FQNNGV. CDR3 coding DNA: TGTGCCAGCAGCTATGGGACAGGGGGCATTGAGCAGTTCTTC. Protein sequence: CASSYGTGGIEQFF.

The CDR3: CASSSRQGGNQPQHF. DNA of the CDR3: TGTGCCAGCAGCTCCAGACAGGGTGGCAATCAGCCCCAGCATTTT. The rearrangement links TRBV11-2 to TRBJ1-5; 7 bases match TRBD1. The CDR3 loop spans 15 amino acids. V gave up 4 bases and J gave up 2 bases; unmatched junction bases: 5. CDR1 is SGHAT, CDR2 FQNNGV, per germline.

The chain has TRBV6-5 and TRBJ1-1; maybe TRBD1 (6 bases). CDR1 and CDR2 from the germline V gene are MNHEY and SVGAGI. V was cut by 2 bases and J by 5 bases, with 12 bases left in between. CDR3 size: 14 residues. The CDR3 DNA reads as TGTGCCAGCAGTTACCAGGGGTACAGGACTGAAGCTTTCTTT. It codes for CASSYQGYRTEAFF.

The chain uses TRBV6-4 and TRBJ1-1, with 9 positions matching TRBD1. CDR1 and CDR2 from the germline V gene are MRHNA and SNTAGT. The CDR3 loop spans 16 amino acids. Trimming removed 0 bases from V and 7 bases from J; junction bases left unmatched: 9. The CDR3 sequence: CASSDSGQGLRLEAFF. Written as DNA, the CDR3 is TGTGCCAGCAGTGACTCGGGACAGGGTCTAAGGCTTGAAGCTTTCTTT.

The rearrangement uses TRBV4-2 and TRBJ1-3; D unresolved. CDR3 length: 17 residues. Trimming stripped 0 bases from V and 1 base from J, with 13 bases between. Germline CDR1 reads LGHNA; CDR2 reads YNFKEQ. The CDR3 nucleotides are TGTGCCAGCAGCCAAGATCCCCCGAGCAGTTCTGGAAACACCATATATTTT. Its translation is CASSQDPPSSSGNTIYF.

This clone occurred a few times. The rearrangement uses TRBV28 and TRBJ1-1; 7 bases agree with TRBD1. The CDR3 spans 15 residues. Trimming at V came to 6 bases and at J to 2 bases, leaving 9 bases not matched to a gene. Looked up from germline, CDR1 is MDHEN and CDR2 is SYDVKM. CDR3 nucleotides: TGTGCCAGCAGCCCTCCCTACAGGGGCAACACTGAAGCTTTCTTT. Protein product: CASSPPYRGNTEAFF.

The genes are TRBV7-2 and TRBJ1-3; D not resolved. V gave up 7 bases and J gave up 4 bases, with 11 bases separating them. The CDR3 totals 13 residues. Germline lookup yields CDR1 SGHTA and CDR2 FQGNSA. The CDR3 protein is CASTPLAGNTIYF. The DNA of the CDR3 is TGTGCCAGCACCCCGTTGGCCGGAAACACCATATATTTT.